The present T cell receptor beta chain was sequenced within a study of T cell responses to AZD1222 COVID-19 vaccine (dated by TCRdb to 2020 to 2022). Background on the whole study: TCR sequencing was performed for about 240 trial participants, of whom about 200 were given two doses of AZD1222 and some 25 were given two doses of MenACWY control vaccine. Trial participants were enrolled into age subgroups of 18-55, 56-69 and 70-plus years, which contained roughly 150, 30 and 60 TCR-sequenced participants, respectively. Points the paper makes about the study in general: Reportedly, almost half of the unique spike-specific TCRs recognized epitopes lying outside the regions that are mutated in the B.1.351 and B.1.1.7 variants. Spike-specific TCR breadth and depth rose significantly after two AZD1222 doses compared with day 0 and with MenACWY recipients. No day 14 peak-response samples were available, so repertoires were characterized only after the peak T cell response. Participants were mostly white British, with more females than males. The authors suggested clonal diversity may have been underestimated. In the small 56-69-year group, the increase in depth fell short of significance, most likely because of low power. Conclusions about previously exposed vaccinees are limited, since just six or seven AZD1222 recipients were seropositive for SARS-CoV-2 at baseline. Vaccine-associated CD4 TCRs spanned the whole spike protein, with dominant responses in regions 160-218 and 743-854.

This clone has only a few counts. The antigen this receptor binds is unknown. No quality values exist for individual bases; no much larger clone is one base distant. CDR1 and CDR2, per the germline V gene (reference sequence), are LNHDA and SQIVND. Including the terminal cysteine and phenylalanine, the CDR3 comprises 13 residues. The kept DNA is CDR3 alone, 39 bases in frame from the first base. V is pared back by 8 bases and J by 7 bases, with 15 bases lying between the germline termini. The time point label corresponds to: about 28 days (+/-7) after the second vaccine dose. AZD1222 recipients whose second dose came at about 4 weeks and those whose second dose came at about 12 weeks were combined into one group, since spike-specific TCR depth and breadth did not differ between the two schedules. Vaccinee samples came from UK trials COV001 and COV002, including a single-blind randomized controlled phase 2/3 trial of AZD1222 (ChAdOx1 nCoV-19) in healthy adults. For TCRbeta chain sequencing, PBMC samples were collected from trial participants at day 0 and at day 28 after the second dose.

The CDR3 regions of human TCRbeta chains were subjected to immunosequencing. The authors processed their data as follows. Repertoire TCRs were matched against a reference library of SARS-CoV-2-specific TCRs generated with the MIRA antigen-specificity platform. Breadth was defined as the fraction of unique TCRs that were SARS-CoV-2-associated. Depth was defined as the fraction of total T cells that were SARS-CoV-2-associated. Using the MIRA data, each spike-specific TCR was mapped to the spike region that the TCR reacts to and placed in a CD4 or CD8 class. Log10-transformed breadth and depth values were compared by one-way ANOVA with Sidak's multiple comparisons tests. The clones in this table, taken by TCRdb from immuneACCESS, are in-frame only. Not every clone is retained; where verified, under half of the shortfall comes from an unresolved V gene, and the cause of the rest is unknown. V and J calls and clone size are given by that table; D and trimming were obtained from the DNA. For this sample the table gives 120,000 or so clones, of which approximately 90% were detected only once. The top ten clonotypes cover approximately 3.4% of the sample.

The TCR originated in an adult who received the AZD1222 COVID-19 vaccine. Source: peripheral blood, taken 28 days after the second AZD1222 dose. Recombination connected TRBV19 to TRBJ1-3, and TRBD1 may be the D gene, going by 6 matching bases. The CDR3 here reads CASGYRDSNTIYF. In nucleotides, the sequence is TGTGCCAGTGGATACAGGGACTCTAACACCATATATTTT.